Each of the 10 T cell receptor beta chains below was sequenced from the same sample in a study of T cells in Graves' hyperthyroidism and ophthalmopathy. TCR beta CDR3 region amplification was performed from RNA transcripts. The primer set for the first-round RT-PCR of the TCR CDR3 was HTBI. TCRdb re-called the multiplex PCR reads with MiXCR, one entry per CDR3 protein. The table lists around 340,000 distinct CDR3 sequences, roughly 15% of them singletons. The sample comprised blood. These receptors were collected from a man aged 30 to 45 with Graves' hyperthyroidism.

This clonotype has ten or more counts. The chain recombines TRBV6-6 with TRBJ2-5; 12 positions agree with TRBD1. V shed 2 bases, J shed 3 bases, and the junction held 7 bases outside the gene matches. Germline loops: CDR1 MNHNY, CDR2 SVGAGI (reference sequence). The CDR3 consists of 17 residues. The CDR3 reads CASSYHPGQGAEETQYF. In DNA form, the CDR3 reads TGTGCCAGCAGTTACCACCCGGGACAGGGGGCTGAAGAGACCCAGTACTTC.

There are many counts of this clonotype. The chain links TRBV7-2 to TRBJ2-1; D possibly uses TRBD1 or TRBD2 (6 bases each). The CDR3 totals 15 residues. V lost 6 bases and J lost 4, with 16 bases in between. In germline, CDR1 is SGHTA, CDR2 FQGNSA. Here the CDR3 reads CASRPSEGGYNEQFF. The CDR3 DNA reads as TGTGCCAGCAGACCCAGTGAGGGGGGATACAATGAGCAGTTCTTC.

This clonotype was detected many times. The chain links TRBV3-1 to TRBJ2-4; D gene uncertain. CDR1 and CDR2 from the germline V gene are LGHDT and YNNKEL (reference sequence). The CDR3 loop spans 18 amino acids. V lost 0 bases, J lost 8 bases, and 23 bases lay in between. CDR3 loop: CASSQDAPGWAPRDIQYF. The CDR3 DNA follows: TGTGCCAGCAGCCAAGATGCCCCCGGATGGGCACCACGGGACATTCAGTACTTC.

This clonotype turned up a few times. The chain recombines TRBV20-1 with TRBJ1-6, with TRBD1 matching over 8 bases. V was clipped by 5 bases and J by 7 bases; unmatched bases: 7. The CDR3 is made up of 14 amino acids. Looked up from germline, CDR1 is DFQATT and CDR2 is SNEGSKA (reference sequence). CDR3 DNA sequence: TGCAGTGCTCTCCAGGGGGCAGGGAATTCACCCCTCCACTTT. Protein product: CSALQGAGNSPLHF.

A few counts support this clonotype. The J gene is TRBJ2-1, the V gene TRBV10-3; 11 bases fit TRBD1. V shed 10 bases and J 9 bases; nucleotides not matched to a gene: 14. The CDR3 extends over 15 amino acids. The germline V gene encodes CDR1 ENHRY and CDR2 SYGVKD. CDR3 protein: CATGSGQGVSGEQFF. Written as DNA, the CDR3 is TGTGCCACAGGGTCGGGACAGGGGGTTTCGGGTGAGCAGTTCTTC.

This clonotype was counted only a few times. The chain carries TRBV6-1 and TRBJ2-4; TRBD1 aligns across 7 bases. The CDR3 is made up of 13 amino acids. Germline assignment: CDR1 MNHNS and CDR2 SASEGT. V was pared by 4 bases and J by 6 bases, with 3 bases of the junction left unmatched. CDR3 nucleotides: TGTGCCAGCAGTGCGGGACAGTTAAACATTCAGTACTTC. Protein sequence: CASSAGQLNIQYF.

This clonotype was detected ten times or more. This chain joins TRBV7-3 and TRBJ1-1, with a weak D call TRBD1 (5 bases). The V gene's germline CDR1 is SGHTA and CDR2 FQGTGA. This CDR3 spans 17 amino acids. Trimming cost V 3 bases and J 3 bases, with 20 bases left between them. Here the CDR3 DNA reads TGTGCCAGCAGCTTGACCAGGGCGGGACGCAAGGACACTGAAGCTTTCTTT. It translates to CASSLTRAGRKDTEAFF. The full variable domain, in which reference TRBV7-3 and TRBJ1-1 provide the parts outside the CDR3, is GAGVSQTPSNKVTEKGKYVELRCDPISGHTALYWYRQSLGQGPEFLIYFQGTGAADDSGLPNDRFFAVRPEGSVSTLKIQRTERGDSAVYLCASSLTRAGRKDTEAFFGQGTRLTVV.

There are a few counts of this clonotype. The gene calls are TRBV29-1 and TRBJ2-1; D unresolved. CDR1 SQVTM and CDR2 ANQGSEA come from the germline V gene. The V gene lost 8 bases and the J gene lost 2 bases, with 10 bases spanning the gap. This CDR3 spans 12 amino acids. CDR3 bases: TGCAGCACCCCGGGTCCCTACAATGAGCAGTTCTTC. This sequence encodes CSTPGPYNEQFF.

This clonotype was seen ten or more times. The V gene is TRBV3-1, the J gene TRBJ2-1; D ambiguous. In germline, CDR1 is LGHDT, CDR2 YNNKEL (reference sequence). The CDR3 is 14 residues long. V was trimmed by 1 base and J by 6 bases, leaving 10 bases between them. The CDR3 here is CASSQGWTTNEQFF. The CDR3 nucleotides are TGTGCCAGCAGCCAAGGATGGACCACCAATGAGCAGTTCTTC.

This clonotype was seen repeatedly, ten times or more. The rearrangement uses TRBV7-2 and TRBJ1-1, with D uncertain. Deletions cut 1 base from V and 5 bases from J, with 8 bases between. This CDR3 has 13 residues. The V gene's germline CDR1 is SGHTA and CDR2 FQGNSA. The CDR3 nucleotides read TGTGCCAGCAGCTTAGAAGAAGAAACTGAAGCTTTCTTT. It yields the protein CASSLEEETEAFF.